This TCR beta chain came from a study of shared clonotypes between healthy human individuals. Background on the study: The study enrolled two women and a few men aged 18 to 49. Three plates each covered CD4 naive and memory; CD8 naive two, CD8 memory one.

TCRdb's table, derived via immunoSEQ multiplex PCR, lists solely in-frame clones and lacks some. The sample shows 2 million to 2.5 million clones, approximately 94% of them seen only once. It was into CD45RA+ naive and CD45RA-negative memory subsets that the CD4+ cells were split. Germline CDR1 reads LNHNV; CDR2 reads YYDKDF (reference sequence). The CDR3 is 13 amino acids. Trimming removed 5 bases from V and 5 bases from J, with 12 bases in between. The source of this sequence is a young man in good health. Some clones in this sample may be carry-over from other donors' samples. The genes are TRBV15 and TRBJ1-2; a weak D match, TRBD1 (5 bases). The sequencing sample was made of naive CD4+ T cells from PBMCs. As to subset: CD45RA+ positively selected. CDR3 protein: CATSSPGEYGYTF. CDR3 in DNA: TGTGCCACCAGCTCCCCGGGGGAATATGGCTACACCTTC.